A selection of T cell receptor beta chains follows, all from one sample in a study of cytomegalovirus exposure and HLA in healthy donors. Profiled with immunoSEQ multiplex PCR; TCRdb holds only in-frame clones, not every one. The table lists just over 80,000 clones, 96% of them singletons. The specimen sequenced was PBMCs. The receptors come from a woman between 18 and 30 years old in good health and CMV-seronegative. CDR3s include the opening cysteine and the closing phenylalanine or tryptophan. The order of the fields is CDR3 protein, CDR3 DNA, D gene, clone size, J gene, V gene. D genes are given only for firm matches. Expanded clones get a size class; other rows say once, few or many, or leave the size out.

CDR3 protein: CASSPRTGFVGSNQPQHF; CDR3 DNA: TGTGCCAGCTCACCACGCACAGGGTTCGTAGGCAGCAATCAGCCCCAGCATTTT; D gene: .; clone size: .; J gene: TRBJ1-5; V gene: TRBV18
CDR3 protein: CASSIGGLLSYNEQFF; CDR3 DNA: TGTGCCAGTAGTATCGGCGGACTGTTATCCTACAATGAGCAGTTCTTC; D gene: .; clone size: .; J gene: TRBJ2-1; V gene: TRBV19
CDR3 protein: CASRGTTQETQYF; CDR3 DNA: TGCGCCAGCAGGGGGACAACCCAAGAGACCCAGTACTTC; D gene: .; clone size: .; J gene: TRBJ2-5; V gene: TRBV5-1
CDR3 protein: CASSPSWGGDEQFF; CDR3 DNA: TGTGCCAGCAGCCCCAGTTGGGGGGGAGATGAGCAGTTCTTC; D gene: TRBD2; clone size: .; J gene: TRBJ2-1; V gene: TRBV13
CDR3 protein: CASSLSGTTSNQPQHF; CDR3 DNA: TGTGCCAGCTCGCTATCCGGGACAACCAGCAATCAGCCCCAGCATTTT; D gene: .; clone size: .; J gene: TRBJ1-5; V gene: TRBV18
CDR3 protein: CASSQGQLNTEAFF; CDR3 DNA: TGTGCCAGCAGCCAAGGTCAGTTGAACACTGAAGCTTTCTTT; D gene: .; clone size: .; J gene: TRBJ1-1; V gene: TRBV14
CDR3 protein: CASRDGGTANYGYTF; CDR3 DNA: TGCGCCAGCAGAGATGGAGGGACAGCTAACTATGGCTACACCTTC; D gene: TRBD1; clone size: .; J gene: TRBJ1-2; V gene: TRBV10-1
CDR3 protein: CASSLEWGEDTQYF; CDR3 DNA: TGTGCCAGCAGCTTAGAATGGGGGGAAGATACGCAGTATTTT; D gene: .; clone size: .; J gene: TRBJ2-3; V gene: TRBV11-2
CDR3 protein: CASSQDRGLNEQFF; CDR3 DNA: TGCGCCAGCAGCCAAGATCGAGGATTGAATGAGCAGTTCTTC; D gene: .; clone size: once; J gene: TRBJ2-1; V gene: TRBV4-1
CDR3 protein: CARRGGRADNEQFF; CDR3 DNA: TGTGCCCGCCGAGGGGGGAGGGCCGACAATGAGCAGTTCTTC; D gene: .; clone size: .; J gene: TRBJ2-1; V gene: TRBV6-4
CDR3 protein: CASIGIGQHGNEQFF; CDR3 DNA: TGTGCCAGCATAGGGATCGGACAACACGGCAATGAGCAGTTCTTC; D gene: .; clone size: .; J gene: TRBJ2-1; V gene: TRBV25-1
CDR3 protein: CASSTQSYEQYF; CDR3 DNA: TGTGCCAGCAGTACACAGTCCTACGAGCAGTACTTC; D gene: .; clone size: .; J gene: TRBJ2-7; V gene: TRBV2
CDR3 protein: CSVVQGSSYEQYF; CDR3 DNA: TGCAGCGTTGTTCAGGGTAGCTCCTACGAGCAGTACTTC; D gene: .; clone size: .; J gene: TRBJ2-7; V gene: TRBV29-1
CDR3 protein: CASSQDPTGPSYNEQFF; CDR3 DNA: TGCGCCAGCAGCCAAGACCCGACAGGGCCCTCCTACAATGAGCAGTTCTTC; D gene: TRBD1; clone size: .; J gene: TRBJ2-1; V gene: TRBV4-1
CDR3 protein: CASLPEGGPPYTEAFF; CDR3 DNA: TGTGCCAGCTTACCGGAGGGGGGGCCGCCCTACACTGAAGCTTTCTTT; D gene: .; clone size: .; J gene: TRBJ1-1; V gene: TRBV9
CDR3 protein: CASSPRDFTYNEQFF; CDR3 DNA: TGTGCCAGCAGCCCCCGGGACTTTACCTACAATGAGCAGTTCTTC; D gene: .; clone size: .; J gene: TRBJ2-1; V gene: TRBV7-8
CDR3 protein: CASSLGGQLEQYF; CDR3 DNA: TGTGCCAGCAGCTTAGGGGGACAGCTCGAGCAGTACTTC; D gene: TRBD1; clone size: .; J gene: TRBJ2-7; V gene: TRBV7-8
CDR3 protein: CATSRVYTEAFF; CDR3 DNA: TGTGCCACCAGCAGAGTCTACACTGAAGCTTTCTTT; D gene: .; clone size: .; J gene: TRBJ1-1; V gene: TRBV15
CDR3 protein: CASSLTGNEQYF; CDR3 DNA: TGTGCCAGCAGTTTAACAGGGAACGAGCAGTACTTC; D gene: .; clone size: .; J gene: TRBJ2-7; V gene: TRBV27
CDR3 protein: CARQGAQHNEQFF; CDR3 DNA: TGTGCCAGACAGGGGGCGCAGCACAATGAGCAGTTCTTC; D gene: TRBD1; clone size: .; J gene: TRBJ2-1; V gene: TRBV2
CDR3 protein: CASGGEGGELYSNQPQHF; CDR3 DNA: TGTGCCAGCGGGGGCGAAGGGGGGGAACTGTATAGCAATCAGCCCCAGCATTTT; D gene: .; clone size: once; J gene: TRBJ1-5; V gene: TRBV21-1
CDR3 protein: CASSPRANYGYTF; CDR3 DNA: TGTGCCAGTAGTCCTCGAGCGAACTATGGCTACACCTTC; D gene: .; clone size: .; J gene: TRBJ1-2; V gene: TRBV19
CDR3 protein: CASSLHPAGAGELFF; CDR3 DNA: TGTGCCAGCAGCTTACATCCAGCGGGAGCCGGGGAGCTGTTTTTT; D gene: TRBD2; clone size: .; J gene: TRBJ2-2; V gene: TRBV11-2